The clone carrying this T cell receptor (beta chain) came up a few times. Germline is not matched at one junction end, which may reflect a read error. Using unique molecular identifiers, the investigators prepared the TCRbeta library. TCRdb used MiXCR to reprocess the PCR reads, holding one entry per CDR3 protein. The top ten clones hold 8% to 9.5% of a sample with about 120,000 distinct CDR3 sequences, around a tenth of them seen once. The entry originates in a study of T-cell reconstitution after alpha-beta-depleted transplantation in children. The CDR3 spans 17 residues. CDR1 and CDR2 from the germline V gene are DFQATT and SNEGSKA (reference sequence).

This TCR was recovered from a human donor who donated a stem cell graft to a child with acute lymphoblastic leukemia. The V gene is TRBV20-1, the J gene TRBJ2-1; 11 bases match TRBD1. Here the sequenced sample was PBMCs from the stem cell graft donor, taken from the stem cell graft. The chain's CDR3 is CCALGQGAPPFYNEQFF. The CDR3 DNA sequence: TGCTGTGCTTTAGGACAGGGGGCCCCTCCATTCTACAATGAGCAGTTCTTC.